This T cell receptor (beta chain) is drawn from a study of T cells in Graves' hyperthyroidism and ophthalmopathy. Study in general: Pretreatment peripheral blood was obtained at initial diagnosis. Study-wide results and caveats: In blood, most of the thyroid clonotypes expanded above 0.001 were also present.

Amplification yielded TCR beta CDR3 regions, with RNA transcripts as the source. Using the HTBI primer set, a first-round RT-PCR was run on the TCR CDR3. TCRdb fed the multiplex PCR reads into MiXCR, producing one record per CDR3 protein. The sample shows about 360,000 distinct CDR3 sequences, approximately 13% of them seen only once. This CDR3 contains 19 residues. Losses at the gene ends were 8 bases for V and 3 bases for J; bases not matched to a gene: 18. The germline V gene has CDR1 ENHRY and CDR2 SYGVKD. This clonotype occurred many times. The target antigen is unknown. The gene calls are TRBV10-3 and TRBJ2-3; 12 bases line up with TRBD2. The sample consisted of blood. The TCR was taken from a woman aged 18-30 years with Graves' hyperthyroidism. CDR3 nucleotide sequence: TGTGCCATCGCTTCAACTCGTGCTAGCGGGGGGGCCACAACAGATACGCAGTATTTT. Translated: CAIASTRASGGATTDTQYF.